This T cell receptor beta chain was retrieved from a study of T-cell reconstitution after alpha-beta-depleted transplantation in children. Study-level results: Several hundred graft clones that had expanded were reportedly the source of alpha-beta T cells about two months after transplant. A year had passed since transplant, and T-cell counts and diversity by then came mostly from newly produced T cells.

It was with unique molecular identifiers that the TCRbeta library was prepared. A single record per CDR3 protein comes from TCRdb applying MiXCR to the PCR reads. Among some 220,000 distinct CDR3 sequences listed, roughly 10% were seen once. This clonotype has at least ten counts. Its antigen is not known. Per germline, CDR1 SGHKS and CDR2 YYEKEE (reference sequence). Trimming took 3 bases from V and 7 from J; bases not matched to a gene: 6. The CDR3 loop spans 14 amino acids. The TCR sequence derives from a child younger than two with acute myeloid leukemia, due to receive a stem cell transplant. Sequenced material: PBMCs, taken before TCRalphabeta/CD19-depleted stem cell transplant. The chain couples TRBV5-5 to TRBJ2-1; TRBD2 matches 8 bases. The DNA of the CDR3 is TGTGCCAGCAGCTATCGGACTAGCCAAAATGAGCAGTTCTTC. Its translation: CASSYRTSQNEQFF. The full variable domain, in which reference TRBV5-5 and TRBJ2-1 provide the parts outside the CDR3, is DAGVTQSPTHLIKTRGQQVTLRCSPISGHKSVSWYQQVLGQGPQFIFQYYEKEERGRGNFPDRFSARQFPNYSSELNVNALLLGDSALYLCASSYRTSQNEQFFGPGTRLTVL.